The next 9 T cell receptor beta chains were all read from a single sample in a study of blood T cells in healthy people across ages. PCR was performed a second time for 7 to 11 cycles using a sample-barcoded 5' primer and a J-beta primer mix. In TCRdb, the 5' RACE reads were re-called with MiXCR into one record per CDR3 protein. The sample has around 1.1 million distinct CDR3 sequences; around two fifths are singletons. Sequencing used blood. Receptors originate from a man aged 18 to 30 in good health.

J is TRBJ1-1 and V is TRBV5-1, with 8 bases fitting TRBD1. There are 13 residues in the CDR3. Germline CDR1 SGHRS, CDR2 YFSETQ. V trimming: 4 bases; J trimming: 6 bases; junction bases outside the gene matches: 5. The CDR3 loop is CASSGQGVAEAFF. The DNA for the CDR3 is TGCGCCAGCAGCGGACAGGGCGTCGCTGAAGCTTTCTTT.

The CDR3 bases are TGTGCCAGCAGCGCCTCGACAGGGGATAATGAAAAACTGTTTTTT. Translated: CASSASTGDNEKLFF. This chain uses TRBV9 with TRBJ1-4; 8 bases are shared with TRBD1. This CDR3 comprises 15 residues. The germline V gene encodes CDR1 SGDLS and CDR2 YYNGEE. The J segment lost 4 bases and the V segment lost 3 bases, leaving 5 bases of the junction unmatched.

The genes are TRBV4-2 and TRBJ1-5; D is perhaps TRBD1 (5 bases). Trimming took off 0 bases at V and 7 bases at J, with 13 bases between the two ends. This CDR3 is 15 amino acids long. Germline V CDR1 and CDR2: LGHNA, YNFKEQ. This chain's CDR3 is CASSQEEGAEQPQHF. CDR3 DNA sequence: TGTGCCAGCAGCCAAGAAGAAGGGGCAGAGCAGCCCCAGCATTTT.

The chain uses TRBV20-1 and TRBJ2-1; D gene unclear. Germline V CDR1 and CDR2: DFQATT, SNEGSKA (reference sequence). CDR3 length: 12 amino acids. Deletions cut 0 bases from V and 8 bases from J, with 8 bases between. CDR3 protein: CSARDLGYEQFF. DNA for the CDR3: TGCAGTGCTAGAGATCTGGGTTATGAGCAGTTCTTC.

This clonotype has at least ten counts. This chain uses TRBV7-8 with TRBJ1-2, with D possibly matching TRBD1 (6 bases). Germline CDR1 reads SGHVS; CDR2 reads FQNEAQ. The CDR3 sequence is 14 residues long. The V and J ends lost 0 bases and 5 bases respectively, with 10 bases between them. This chain's CDR3 is CASSLAGGRYGYTF. CDR3 in DNA: TGTGCCAGCAGCTTAGCTGGGGGCCGATATGGCTACACCTTC. Complete variable domain (other parts from reference TRBV7-8 and TRBJ1-2): GAGVSQSPRYKVAKRGQDVALRCDPISGHVSLFWYQQALGQGPEFLTYFQNEAQLDKSGLPSDRFFAERPEGSVSTLKIQRTQQEDSAVYLCASSLAGGRYGYTFGSGTRLTVV.

V and J are TRBV6-6 and TRBJ1-2; weak D call: TRBD1 (5 bases). This CDR3 is built from 12 residues. Deletions cut 4 bases from V and 4 bases from J, with 7 bases between. Per the germline V gene, CDR1 is MNHNY and CDR2 is SVGAGI (reference sequence). DNA for the CDR3: TGTGCCAGCAGTTTGGACACCTATGGCTACACCTTC. It translates to CASSLDTYGYTF.

The genes are TRBV13 and TRBJ1-5; TRBD1 matches at 10 bases. After removal of 4 bases from V and 2 bases from J, the junction contained 5 bases not matched to a gene. The CDR3 spans 16 residues. Germline CDR1 PRHDT, CDR2 FYEKMQ (reference sequence). CDR3 sequence (DNA): TGTGCCAGCAGCTCGGCGACAGGGGGCGGCAATCAGCCCCAGCATTTT. Protein sequence: CASSSATGGGNQPQHF.

The genes are TRBV20-1 and TRBJ1-6, with TRBD1 identical over 9 bases. This CDR3 is built from 15 residues. V dropped 5 bases and J dropped 10; count of bases not matched to a gene: 12. Germline V gene lookup returns CDR1 DFQATT and CDR2 SNEGSKA (reference sequence). CDR3 DNA sequence: TGCAGTGCTTCGCCGGGACAGGGTCCTGGGTCACCCCTCCACTTT. This sequence encodes CSASPGQGPGSPLHF.

In its sample, this clonotype was seen a few times. V and J are TRBV27 and TRBJ2-3, with D possibly being TRBD1 (6 bases). The CDR3 totals 15 residues. Germline V CDR1 and CDR2: MNHEY, SMNVEV (reference sequence). Trimming left V 2 bases short and J 8 bases short, with 17 bases between. The chain's CDR3 is CASSLVPSRGATQYF. The CDR3 nucleotides read TGTGCCAGCAGTTTAGTCCCCTCCAGGGGAGCTACGCAGTATTTT.